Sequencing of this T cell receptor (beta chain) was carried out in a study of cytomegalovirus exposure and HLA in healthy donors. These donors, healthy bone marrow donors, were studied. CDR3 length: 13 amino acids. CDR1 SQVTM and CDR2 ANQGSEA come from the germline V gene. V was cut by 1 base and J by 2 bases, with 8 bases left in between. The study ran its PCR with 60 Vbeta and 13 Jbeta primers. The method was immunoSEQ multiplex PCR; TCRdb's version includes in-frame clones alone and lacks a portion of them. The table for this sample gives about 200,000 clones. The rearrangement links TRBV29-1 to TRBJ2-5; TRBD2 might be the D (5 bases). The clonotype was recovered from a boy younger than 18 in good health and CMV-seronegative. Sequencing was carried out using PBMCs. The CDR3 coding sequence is TGCAGCGTTGAAGGCAGGACTCAAGAGACCCAGTACTTC. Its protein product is CSVEGRTQETQYF.